These 8 T cell receptor beta chains came from one sample sequenced in a study of OX40 agonist ivuxolimab in advanced cancers. The repertoire was sequenced with immunoSEQ multiplex PCR; TCRdb's copy has only in-frame clones and lacks some. The sample carries 42,000 or so clones, about 86% recorded once. Here the sequenced sample was CD4+ or CD8+ T cells sorted from blood, taken in a trial of the OX40 agonist ivuxolimab. The receptors derive from an adult with an advanced solid tumor such as melanoma, head and neck, liver or kidney cancer.

CDR3 sequence (DNA): TGTGCCAGCAGCCAAGAAAGGGTTACGGAGCTCTCCTATAATTCACCCCTCCACTTT. It yields the protein CASSQERVTELSYNSPLHF. The J gene is TRBJ1-6, the V gene TRBV4-2; D is unclear. Germline V lookup: CDR1 LGHNA, CDR2 YNFKEQ. V lost 0 bases to trimming and J lost 0 bases, with 15 bases between them. The length of the CDR3 is 19 residues.

The gene calls are TRBV4-1 and TRBJ2-5, with 9 nucleotides matching TRBD1. The CDR3 loop spans 14 amino acids. Germline CDR1 is MGHRA and CDR2 is YSYEKL. Losses at the gene ends were 4 bases for V and 5 bases for J; bases not matched to a gene: 5. As DNA, the CDR3 is TGCGCCAGCAGCCCACAGGGGGCTCGGGAGACCCAGTACTTC. It translates to CASSPQGARETQYF.

The rearrangement joins TRBV4-3 to TRBJ1-1; 8 nucleotides match TRBD1. CDR1 LGHNA and CDR2 YSLEER come from the germline V gene. The ends lost 1 base at V and 4 bases at J; junction bases unmatched: 2. The CDR3 covers 14 residues. The CDR3 DNA is TGCGCCAGCAGCCAAGGGACAGGGTCCACTGAAGCTTTCTTT. Translating gives CASSQGTGSTEAFF.

This sequence joins TRBV7-6 and TRBJ2-7; tentatively, D is TRBD2 (6 bases). The CDR3 has 15 amino acids. Germline V gives CDR1 SGHVS, CDR2 FNYEAQ. Trimming stripped 1 base from V and 5 bases from J, with 15 bases between. The chain's CDR3 is CASSLGGDSLDEQYF. DNA for the CDR3: TGTGCCAGCAGCTTAGGCGGGGATTCGTTAGACGAGCAGTACTTC.

This clone was counted only a few times. The chain has TRBV6-6 and TRBJ2-7; D is uncertain. CDR1 and CDR2 from the germline V gene are MNHNY and SVGAGI (reference sequence). V was cut by 0 bases and J by 13 bases, with 10 bases left in between. This CDR3 has 11 amino acids. The CDR3 DNA follows: TGTGCCAGCAGTTACTCGGGATCTCTATACTTC. Amino acids: CASSYSGSLYF.

This clone counts as medium-sized. This chain uses TRBV5-4 with TRBJ2-4, with D hard to call. V was pared by 2 bases and J by 0 bases, with 12 bases between. CDR3 size: 16 residues. The germline V gene has CDR1 SGHNT and CDR2 YYREEE (reference sequence). The CDR3 is CASSFRADLAKNIQYF. The CDR3 DNA reads as TGTGCCAGCAGCTTTAGGGCTGACCTAGCCAAAAACATTCAGTACTTC.

CDR3 in amino acids: CSVKGSNTGELFF. DNA of the CDR3: TGCAGCGTTAAGGGATCGAACACCGGGGAGCTGTTTTTT. The chain joins TRBV29-1 to TRBJ2-2; no reliable D call. V was trimmed by 5 bases and J by 0 bases, leaving 7 bases between them. Looked up from germline, CDR1 is SQVTM and CDR2 is ANQGSEA. The CDR3 runs to 13 residues.

CDR3 in DNA: TGTGCCAGCAGCTTAGCAGGGACCTACGAGCAGTACTTC. Translating gives CASSLAGTYEQYF. This chain joins TRBV7-6 and TRBJ2-7; no firm D call. Trimming shortened V by 0 bases and J by 2 bases, and 5 bases separated the two germline ends. The CDR3 has 13 amino acids. Per the germline V gene, CDR1 is SGHVS and CDR2 is FNYEAQ.